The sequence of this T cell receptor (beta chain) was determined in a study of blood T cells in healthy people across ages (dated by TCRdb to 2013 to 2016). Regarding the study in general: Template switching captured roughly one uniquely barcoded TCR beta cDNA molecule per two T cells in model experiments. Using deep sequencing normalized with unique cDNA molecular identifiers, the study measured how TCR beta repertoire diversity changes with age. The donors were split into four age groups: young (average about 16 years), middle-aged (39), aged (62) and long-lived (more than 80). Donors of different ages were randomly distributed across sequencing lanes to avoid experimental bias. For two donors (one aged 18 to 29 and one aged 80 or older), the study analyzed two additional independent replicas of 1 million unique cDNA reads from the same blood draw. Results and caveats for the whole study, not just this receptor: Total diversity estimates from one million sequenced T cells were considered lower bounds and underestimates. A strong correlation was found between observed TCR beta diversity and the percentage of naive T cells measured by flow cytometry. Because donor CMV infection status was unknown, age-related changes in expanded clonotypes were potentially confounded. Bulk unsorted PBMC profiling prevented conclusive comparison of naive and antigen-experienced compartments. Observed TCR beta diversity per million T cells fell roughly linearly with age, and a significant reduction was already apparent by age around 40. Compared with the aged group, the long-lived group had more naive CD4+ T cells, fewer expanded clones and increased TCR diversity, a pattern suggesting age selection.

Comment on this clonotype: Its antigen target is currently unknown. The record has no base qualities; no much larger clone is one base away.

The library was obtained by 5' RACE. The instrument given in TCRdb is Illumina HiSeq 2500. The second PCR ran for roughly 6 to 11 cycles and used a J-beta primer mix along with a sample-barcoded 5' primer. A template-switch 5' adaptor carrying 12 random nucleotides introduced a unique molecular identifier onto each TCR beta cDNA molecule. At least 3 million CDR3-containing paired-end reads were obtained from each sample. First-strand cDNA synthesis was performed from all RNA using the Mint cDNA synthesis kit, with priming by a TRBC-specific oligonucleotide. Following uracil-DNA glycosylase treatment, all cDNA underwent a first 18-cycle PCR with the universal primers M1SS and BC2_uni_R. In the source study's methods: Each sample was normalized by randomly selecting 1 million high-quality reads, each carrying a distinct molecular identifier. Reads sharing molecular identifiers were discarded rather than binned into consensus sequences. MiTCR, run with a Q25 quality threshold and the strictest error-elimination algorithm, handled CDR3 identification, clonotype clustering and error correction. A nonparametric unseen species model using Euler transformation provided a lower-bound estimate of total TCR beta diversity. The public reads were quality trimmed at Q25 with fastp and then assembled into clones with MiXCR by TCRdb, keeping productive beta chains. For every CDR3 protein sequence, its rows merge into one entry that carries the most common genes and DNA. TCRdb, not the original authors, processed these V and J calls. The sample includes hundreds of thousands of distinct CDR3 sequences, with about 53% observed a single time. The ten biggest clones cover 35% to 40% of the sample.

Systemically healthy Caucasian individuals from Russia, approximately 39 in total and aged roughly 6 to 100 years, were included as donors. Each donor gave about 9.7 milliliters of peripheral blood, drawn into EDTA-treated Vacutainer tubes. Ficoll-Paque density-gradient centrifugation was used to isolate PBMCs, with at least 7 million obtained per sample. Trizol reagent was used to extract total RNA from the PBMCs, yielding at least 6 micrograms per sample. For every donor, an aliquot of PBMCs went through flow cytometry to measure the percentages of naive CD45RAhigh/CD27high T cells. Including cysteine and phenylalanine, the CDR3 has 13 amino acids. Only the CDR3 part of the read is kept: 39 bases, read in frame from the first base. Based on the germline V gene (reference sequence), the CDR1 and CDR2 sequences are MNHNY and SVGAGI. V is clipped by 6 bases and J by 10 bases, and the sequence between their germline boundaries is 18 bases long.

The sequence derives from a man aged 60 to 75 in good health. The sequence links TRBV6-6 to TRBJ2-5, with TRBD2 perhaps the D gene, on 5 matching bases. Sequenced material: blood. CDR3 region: CASSPGGARDQYF. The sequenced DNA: TGTGCCAGCAGCCCAGGAGGCGCGAGGGACCAGTACTTC.